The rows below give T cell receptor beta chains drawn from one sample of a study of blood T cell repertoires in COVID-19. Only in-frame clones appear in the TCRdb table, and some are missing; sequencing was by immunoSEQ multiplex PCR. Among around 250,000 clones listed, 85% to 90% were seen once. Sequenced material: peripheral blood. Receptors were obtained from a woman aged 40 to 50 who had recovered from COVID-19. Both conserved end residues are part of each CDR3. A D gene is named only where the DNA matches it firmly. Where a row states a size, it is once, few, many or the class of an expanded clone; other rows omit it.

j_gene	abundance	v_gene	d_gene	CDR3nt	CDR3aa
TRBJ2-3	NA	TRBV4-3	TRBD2	TGCGCCAGCGGACCGGGGGGACCGAAGGATACGCAGTATTTT	CASGPGGPKDTQYF
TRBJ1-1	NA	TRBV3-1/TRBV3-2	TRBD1	TGTGCCAGCAGCCAAGGAGGGGGCAGGGGCACTGAAGCTTTCTTT	CASSQGGGRGTEAFF
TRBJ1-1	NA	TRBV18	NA	TGTGCCAGCTCACCATTAGAAATGAACACTGAAGCTTTCTTT	CASSPLEMNTEAFF
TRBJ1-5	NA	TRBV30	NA	TGTGCCTGGTCCCCAGGGTCGGGCAATCAGCCCCAGCATTTT	CAWSPGSGNQPQHF
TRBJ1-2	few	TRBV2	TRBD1	TGTGCCAGCAGTAGGGACAGGGGAGATAACTATGGCTACACCTTC	CASSRDRGDNYGYTF
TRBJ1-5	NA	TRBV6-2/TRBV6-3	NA	TGTGCCAGCAGTTACGGGGGGATTAGCAATCAGCCCCAGCATTTT	CASSYGGISNQPQHF
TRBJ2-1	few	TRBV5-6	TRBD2	TGTGCCAGCAGCTTGGGGCGGTCTAGCGGGAGCCCCGGGGTCTTC	CASSLGRSSGSPGVF
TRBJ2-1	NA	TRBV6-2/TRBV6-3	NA	TGTGCCAGCAGTTATCCAACAGCGCAGTTCTTC	CASSYPTAQFF
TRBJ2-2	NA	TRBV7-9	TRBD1	TGTGCCAGCAGCTTTGGGGGACAGGGAGGTCCCGGGGAGCTGTTTTTT	CASSFGGQGGPGELFF
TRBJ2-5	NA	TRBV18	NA	TGTGCCAGCTCACCAGGGGCAGGGAGGCTGGAGACCCAGTACTTC	CASSPGAGRLETQYF
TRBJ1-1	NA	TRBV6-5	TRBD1	TGTGCCAGCAGGCGGACAGGGGACATGAACACTGAAGCTTTCTTT	CASRRTGDMNTEAFF
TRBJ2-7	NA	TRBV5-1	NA	TGCGCCAGCAGCGGCGGGGTTCACTCCTACGAGCAGTACTTC	CASSGGVHSYEQYF
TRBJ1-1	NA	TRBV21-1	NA	TGTGCCAGCACCCCCCCCGGGACAGGGGAAGTGGGCACTGAAGCTTTCTTT	CASTPPGTGEVGTEAFF
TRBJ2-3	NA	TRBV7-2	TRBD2	TGTGCCAGCAGCTCCCTAGGGGCGGGAGTTGTAGATACGCAGTATTTT	CASSSLGAGVVDTQYF
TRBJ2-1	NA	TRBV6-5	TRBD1	TGTGCCAGCGCCGGGACAGGGCTGGGCAATGAGCAGTTCTTC	CASAGTGLGNEQFF
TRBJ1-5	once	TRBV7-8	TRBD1	TGTGCCAGCAGCTTAGCTGGACAGGGACAGCCCCAGCATTTT	CASSLAGQGQPQHF
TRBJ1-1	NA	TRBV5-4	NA	TGTGCCAGCAGCTCCCCCGCTGGGAGCACTGAAGCTTTCTTT	CASSSPAGSTEAFF
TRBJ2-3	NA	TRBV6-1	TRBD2	TGTGCCAGCAGTGCGCTACTAGCGGGGGGTGGGAATACGCAGTATTTT	CASSALLAGGGNTQYF
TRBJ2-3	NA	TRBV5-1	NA	TGCGCCAGCAGCTTGTGGGGCAGGGACACAGATACGCAGTATTTT	CASSLWGRDTDTQYF